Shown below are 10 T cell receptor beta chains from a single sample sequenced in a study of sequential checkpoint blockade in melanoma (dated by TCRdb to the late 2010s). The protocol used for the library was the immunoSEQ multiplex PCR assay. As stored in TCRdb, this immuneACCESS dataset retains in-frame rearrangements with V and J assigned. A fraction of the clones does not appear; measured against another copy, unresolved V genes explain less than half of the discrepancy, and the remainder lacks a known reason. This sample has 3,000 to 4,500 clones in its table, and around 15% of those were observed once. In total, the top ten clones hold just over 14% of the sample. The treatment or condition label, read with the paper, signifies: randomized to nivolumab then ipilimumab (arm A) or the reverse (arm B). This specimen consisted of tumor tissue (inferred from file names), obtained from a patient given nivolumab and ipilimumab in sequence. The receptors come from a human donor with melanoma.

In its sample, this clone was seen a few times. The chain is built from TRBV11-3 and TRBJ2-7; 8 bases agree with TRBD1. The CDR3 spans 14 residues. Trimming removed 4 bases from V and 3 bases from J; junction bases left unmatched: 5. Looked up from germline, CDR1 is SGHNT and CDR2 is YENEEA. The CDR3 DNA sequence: TGTGCCAGCAGCTCTGGGACAGGTAACTACGAGCAGTACTTC. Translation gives CASSSGTGNYEQYF. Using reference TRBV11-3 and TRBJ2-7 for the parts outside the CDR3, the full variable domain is EAGVVQSPRYKIIEKKQPVAFWCNPISGHNTLYWYLQNLGQGPELLIRYENEEAVDDSQLPKDRFSAERLKGVDSTLKIQPAELGDSAVYLCASSSGTGNYEQYFGPGTRLTVT.

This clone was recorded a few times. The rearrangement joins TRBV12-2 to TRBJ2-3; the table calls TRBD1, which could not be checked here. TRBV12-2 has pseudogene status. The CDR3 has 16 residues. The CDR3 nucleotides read TGTGCAAGTCGCTTTCCCCGGGACAGGGGGACAGATACGCAGTATTTT. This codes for CASRFPRDRGTDTQYF.

CDR3 DNA sequence: TGCAGCGTTGGCAGGGGGCATAATGAAAAACTGTTTTTT. It codes for CSVGRGHNEKLFF. The V gene is TRBV29-1, the J gene TRBJ1-4, with 8 bases aligning to TRBD1. Losses at the gene ends were 4 bases for V and 4 bases for J; bases not matched to a gene: 2. Germline CDR1 and CDR2: SQVTM and ANQGSEA. This CDR3 is 13 amino acids long.

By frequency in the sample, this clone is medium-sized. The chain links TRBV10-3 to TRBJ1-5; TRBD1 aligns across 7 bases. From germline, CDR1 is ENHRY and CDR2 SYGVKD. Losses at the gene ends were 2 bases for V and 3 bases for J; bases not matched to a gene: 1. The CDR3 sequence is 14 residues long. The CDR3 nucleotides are TGTGCCATCAGTGAGACAGGGGACAATCAGCCCCAGCATTTT. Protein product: CAISETGDNQPQHF.

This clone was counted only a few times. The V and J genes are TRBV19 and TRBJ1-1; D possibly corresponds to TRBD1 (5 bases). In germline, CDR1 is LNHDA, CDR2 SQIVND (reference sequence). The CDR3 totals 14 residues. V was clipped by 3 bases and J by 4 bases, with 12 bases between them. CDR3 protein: CASSITEQATEAFF. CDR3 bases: TGTGCCAGTAGTATTACGGAACAGGCCACTGAAGCTTTCTTT.

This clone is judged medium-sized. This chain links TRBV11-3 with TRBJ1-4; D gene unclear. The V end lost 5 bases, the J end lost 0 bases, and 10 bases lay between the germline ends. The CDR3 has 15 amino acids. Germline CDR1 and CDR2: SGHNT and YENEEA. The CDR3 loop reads CASSLLPSTNEKLFF. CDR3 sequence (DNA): TGTGCCAGCAGCCTCCTTCCATCAACTAATGAAAAACTGTTTTTT.

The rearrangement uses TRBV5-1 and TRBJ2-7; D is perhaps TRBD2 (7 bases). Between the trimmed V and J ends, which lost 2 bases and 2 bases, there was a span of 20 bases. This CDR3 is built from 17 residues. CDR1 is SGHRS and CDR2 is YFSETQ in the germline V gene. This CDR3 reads CASSLSIDRRGTYEQYF. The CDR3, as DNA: TGCGCCAGCAGCTTATCCATAGACAGGCGGGGGACCTACGAGCAGTACTTC.

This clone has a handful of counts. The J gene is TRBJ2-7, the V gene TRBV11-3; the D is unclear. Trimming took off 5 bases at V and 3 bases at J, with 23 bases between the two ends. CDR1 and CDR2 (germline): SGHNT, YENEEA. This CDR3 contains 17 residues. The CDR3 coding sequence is TGTGCCAGCAGCCCCCGTGTAGTAAGCAGCCCCCTCTACGAGCAGTACTTC. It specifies CASSPRVVSSPLYEQYF.

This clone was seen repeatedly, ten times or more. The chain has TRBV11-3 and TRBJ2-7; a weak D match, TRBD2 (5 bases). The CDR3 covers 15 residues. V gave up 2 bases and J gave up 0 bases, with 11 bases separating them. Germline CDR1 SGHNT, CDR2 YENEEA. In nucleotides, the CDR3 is TGTGCCAGCAGCTTATTTACGGGGAGCTCCTACGAGCAGTACTTC. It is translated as CASSLFTGSSYEQYF.

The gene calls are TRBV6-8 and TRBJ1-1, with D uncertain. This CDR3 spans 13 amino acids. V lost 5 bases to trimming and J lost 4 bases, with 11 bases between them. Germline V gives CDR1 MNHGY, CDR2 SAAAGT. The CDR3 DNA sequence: TGTGCCAGCAGTGGGCCCCGGGGCACTGAAGCTTTCTTT. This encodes CASSGPRGTEAFF.